One and the same sample provided the 8 T cell receptor beta chains below, sequenced in a study of blood T cells in healthy people across ages. The second PCR ran about 6 to 12 cycles with a sample-barcoded 5' primer and J-beta primers. One entry per CDR3 protein results from TCRdb running MiXCR on the 5' RACE reads. The data contain over 500,000 distinct CDR3 sequences, more than 45% of them singletons. Input material: blood. The source is a woman older than 75 in good health.

The J gene is TRBJ2-1, the V gene TRBV6-5; possible D gene TRBD2, 5 bases. Germline lookup yields CDR1 MNHEY and CDR2 SVGAGI. V was cut by 7 bases and J by 4 bases, with 11 bases left in between. This CDR3 region has 13 residues. CDR3 DNA: TGTGCCAGCACTAACGGGGTTTACAATGAGCAGTTCTTC. Protein product: CASTNGVYNEQFF.

The V call is TRBV3-1, the J call TRBJ2-1; no reliable D call. Germline lookup yields CDR1 LGHDT and CDR2 YNNKEL (reference sequence). The V end lost 1 base, the J end lost 6 bases, and 7 bases lay between the germline ends. The CDR3 is 13 amino acids. The CDR3 loop reads CASSQAWGNEQFF. The CDR3, as DNA: TGTGCCAGCAGCCAAGCTTGGGGCAATGAGCAGTTCTTC.

The rearrangement uses TRBV7-9 and TRBJ2-3, with 8 bases fitting TRBD1. The trim removed 4 bases at V and 1 base at J, leaving 4 bases unmatched. CDR3 size: 15 residues. CDR1 is SEHNR, CDR2 FQNEAQ, per germline (reference sequence). Here the CDR3 DNA reads TGTGCCAGCAGCTCACAGGGGGACGGCACAGATACGCAGTATTTT. Amino acid sequence: CASSSQGDGTDTQYF.

This chain joins TRBV6-6 and TRBJ1-6, with unresolved D. Germline-derived CDR1 and CDR2 are MNHNY and SVGAGI (reference sequence). CDR3 length equals 14 residues. Trimming took 3 bases from V and 5 from J, leaving 8 bases between them. The CDR3 DNA sequence: TGTGCCAGCAGTTATGCCGGAAATAATTCACCCCTCCACTTT. Its translation is CASSYAGNNSPLHF.

This clonotype was recorded a few times. This chain joins TRBV18 and TRBJ2-1; the D gene is possibly TRBD2 (6 bases). CDR1 KGHSH and CDR2 LQKENI come from the germline V gene. This CDR3 region has 15 residues. V lost 5 bases and J 6 bases, leaving 17 bases between the germline ends. The CDR3 DNA reads TGTGCCAGCTCATCCCTAGCGAGGTCGGTCAATGAGCAGTTCTTC. This codes for CASSSLARSVNEQFF.

The chain is built from TRBV27 and TRBJ2-7, with D perhaps TRBD1 or TRBD2 (5 bases each). Germline V gives CDR1 MNHEY, CDR2 SMNVEV (reference sequence). V lost 4 bases and J 2 bases, leaving 15 bases between the germline ends. The CDR3 contains 15 residues. CDR3 amino acids: CASSSTGTATYEQYF. In DNA form, the CDR3 reads TGTGCCAGCAGTTCTACCGGGACGGCCACCTACGAGCAGTACTTC.

The V and J genes are TRBV20-1 and TRBJ2-1; 11 bases are a match to TRBD2. CDR1 and CDR2 from the germline V gene are DFQATT and SNEGSKA (reference sequence). Losses at the gene ends were 7 bases for V and 2 bases for J; bases not matched to a gene: 4. The CDR3 covers 14 residues. The CDR3 reads CSVPGLAAYNEQFF. The DNA for the CDR3 is TGCAGTGTTCCGGGACTAGCGGCCTACAATGAGCAGTTCTTC.

V and J are TRBV28 and TRBJ1-2; TRBD1 agrees at 8 bases. Unmatched junction bases numbered 8, after V lost 5 bases and J lost 6 bases. Germline CDR1 reads MDHEN; CDR2 reads SYDVKM. This CDR3 has 14 residues. The CDR3 region is CASSIDRGSDGYTF. In DNA, the CDR3 is TGTGCCAGCAGTATCGACAGGGGCTCGGATGGCTACACCTTC.